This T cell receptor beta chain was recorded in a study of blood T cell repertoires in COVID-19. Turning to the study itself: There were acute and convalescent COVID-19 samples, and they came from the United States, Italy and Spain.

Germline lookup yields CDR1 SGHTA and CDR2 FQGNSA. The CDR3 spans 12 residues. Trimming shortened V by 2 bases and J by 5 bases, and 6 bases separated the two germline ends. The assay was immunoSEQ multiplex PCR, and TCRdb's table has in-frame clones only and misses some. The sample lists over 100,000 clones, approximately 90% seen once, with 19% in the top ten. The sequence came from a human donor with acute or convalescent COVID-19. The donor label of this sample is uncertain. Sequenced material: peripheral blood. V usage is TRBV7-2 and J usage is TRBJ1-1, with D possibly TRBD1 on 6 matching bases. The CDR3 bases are TGTGCCAGCAGCTTAACAGGGACTGAAGCTTTCTTT. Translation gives CASSLTGTEAFF.